A selection of T cell receptor beta chains follows, all from one sample in a study of T cell responses to AZD1222 COVID-19 vaccine. Measured with immunoSEQ multiplex PCR; TCRdb has only the in-frame clones, and not every one. The sample holds around 140,000 clones, around nine tenths seen once. Specimen: peripheral blood, collected on day 0 of AZD1222 vaccination. The source of these receptors is an adult in good health. Both conserved end residues are part of each CDR3. A D gene is named only where the DNA matches it firmly. Some rows mark clone size as missing; the rest say once, few, many or name a class of expanded clone.

j_call: TRBJ2-2; v_call: TRBV11-3; clone_size: -; d_call: -; cdr3_nt: TGTGCCAGCAGCCTGATTCGACAGACTTGGTTGTCGGGCACCGGGGAGCTGTTTTTT; cdr3_aa: CASSLIRQTWLSGTGELFF
j_call: TRBJ2-4; v_call: TRBV7-2; clone_size: -; d_call: -; cdr3_nt: TGTGCCAGCAGCTTAGATGGCAGTGGGGCGAACATTCAGTACTTC; cdr3_aa: CASSLDGSGANIQYF
j_call: TRBJ2-7; v_call: TRBV18; clone_size: -; d_call: -; cdr3_nt: TGTGCCAGCTCACCAGGGCCTGCCTACGAGCAGTACTTC; cdr3_aa: CASSPGPAYEQYF
j_call: TRBJ1-6; v_call: TRBV27; clone_size: -; d_call: -; cdr3_nt: TGTGCCAGCGCACCAAATTCAGGGGAATCGGGCTTTAATTCACCCCTCCACTTT; cdr3_aa: CASAPNSGESGFNSPLHF
j_call: TRBJ2-1; v_call: TRBV6-4; clone_size: -; d_call: -; cdr3_nt: TGTGCCAGCAGTGACTCCCAAGGGTGGGGTGAGCAGTTCTTC; cdr3_aa: CASSDSQGWGEQFF
j_call: TRBJ2-7; v_call: TRBV7-9; clone_size: -; d_call: TRBD2; cdr3_nt: TGTGCCAGCAGCTTAGTTGGGAGGGACGAGCAGTACTTC; cdr3_aa: CASSLVGRDEQYF
j_call: TRBJ2-5; v_call: TRBV7-3; clone_size: once; d_call: -; cdr3_nt: TGTGCCAGCAGCTCGCGGACGATAGACAGTTCCCAGCAGACCCAGTACTTC; cdr3_aa: CASSSRTIDSSQQTQYF
j_call: TRBJ1-1; v_call: TRBV7-2; clone_size: once; d_call: -; cdr3_nt: TGTGCCAGCAGCCTAAGGCCCCTGAACACTGAAGCTTTCTTT; cdr3_aa: CASSLRPLNTEAFF
j_call: TRBJ2-2; v_call: TRBV7-3; clone_size: -; d_call: -; cdr3_nt: TGTGCCAGCAGCTTGAGAGGGGATTACGTCGGGGAGCTGTTTTTT; cdr3_aa: CASSLRGDYVGELFF
j_call: TRBJ1-2; v_call: TRBV6-6; clone_size: -; d_call: -; cdr3_nt: TGTGCCAGCAGGTATACAGATTTTGGCTATGGCTACACCTTC; cdr3_aa: CASRYTDFGYGYTF
j_call: TRBJ2-3; v_call: TRBV29-1; clone_size: -; d_call: -; cdr3_nt: TGCAGCGTTGATGGGGGACCCCTCGATACGCAGTATTTT; cdr3_aa: CSVDGGPLDTQYF
j_call: TRBJ1-1; v_call: TRBV9; clone_size: -; d_call: -; cdr3_nt: TGTGCCAGCAGCGTAGAGGGAGGGGGTGGTACTGAAGCTTTCTTT; cdr3_aa: CASSVEGGGGTEAFF
j_call: TRBJ1-6; v_call: TRBV19; clone_size: -; d_call: -; cdr3_nt: TGTGCCAGTAGTCTACAGGAGTTCAATTCACCCCTCCACTTT; cdr3_aa: CASSLQEFNSPLHF
j_call: TRBJ1-2; v_call: TRBV7-9; clone_size: -; d_call: -; cdr3_nt: TGTGCCAGCAGCTTGACAGCCGACTATGGCTACACCTTC; cdr3_aa: CASSLTADYGYTF
j_call: TRBJ2-1; v_call: TRBV4-2; clone_size: -; d_call: -; cdr3_nt: TGTGCCAGCAGCCGACTCGACAGCGACAATGAGCAGTTCTTC; cdr3_aa: CASSRLDSDNEQFF
j_call: TRBJ1-5; v_call: TRBV30; clone_size: -; d_call: TRBD1; cdr3_nt: TGTGCCTGGAGTATAGGGGGCGATCAGCCCCAGCATTTT; cdr3_aa: CAWSIGGDQPQHF
j_call: TRBJ1-6; v_call: TRBV18; clone_size: -; d_call: -; cdr3_nt: TGTGCCAGCTCGCCCAAATCCGGGCCGGGTCCACCCCTCCACTTT; cdr3_aa: CASSPKSGPGPPLHF
j_call: TRBJ1-1; v_call: TRBV19; clone_size: -; d_call: -; cdr3_nt: TGTGCCAGTAGTATAGGTGCAGGGGAGAACACTGAAGCTTTCTTT; cdr3_aa: CASSIGAGENTEAFF
j_call: TRBJ2-1; v_call: TRBV7-3; clone_size: -; d_call: TRBD1; cdr3_nt: TGTGCCAGCAGCTTAAGGCCGGGACAGCTATACAATGAGCAGTTCTTC; cdr3_aa: CASSLRPGQLYNEQFF
j_call: TRBJ2-1; v_call: TRBV6-6; clone_size: -; d_call: -; cdr3_nt: TGTGCCAGCAGTTACACTCGCCCCGGGACTCAAGAGCAGTTCTTC; cdr3_aa: CASSYTRPGTQEQFF
j_call: TRBJ2-7; v_call: TRBV4-3; clone_size: -; d_call: -; cdr3_nt: TGCGCCAGCAGCCAAGTGGGCGGGCAAGGCCACGAGCAGTACTTC; cdr3_aa: CASSQVGGQGHEQYF
j_call: TRBJ1-1; v_call: TRBV4-2; clone_size: -; d_call: -; cdr3_nt: TGTGCCAGCAGCCAGACTCCTGAGGTAATGAACACTGAAGCTTTCTTT; cdr3_aa: CASSQTPEVMNTEAFF
j_call: TRBJ1-2; v_call: TRBV7-2; clone_size: -; d_call: -; cdr3_nt: TGTGCCAGCAGCTTAGTCGAGCACTATGGCTACACCTTC; cdr3_aa: CASSLVEHYGYTF
j_call: TRBJ2-7; v_call: TRBV24-1; clone_size: once; d_call: -; cdr3_nt: TGTGCCACCAGTGATTCAGCCAGCGAGCAGTACTTC; cdr3_aa: CATSDSASEQYF
j_call: TRBJ1-1; v_call: TRBV27; clone_size: -; d_call: -; cdr3_nt: TGTGCCAGCAGTAGGTCGGGAATAACTGAAGCTTTCTTT; cdr3_aa: CASSRSGITEAFF
j_call: TRBJ2-7; v_call: TRBV5-6; clone_size: -; d_call: -; cdr3_nt: TGTGCCAGCAGCTTATTCATCTCCTACGAGCAGTACTTC; cdr3_aa: CASSLFISYEQYF
j_call: TRBJ1-3; v_call: TRBV9; clone_size: once; d_call: -; cdr3_nt: TGTGCCAGCAGCGTAGACGGGATCTCTGGAAACACCATATATTTT; cdr3_aa: CASSVDGISGNTIYF
j_call: TRBJ2-7; v_call: TRBV24-1; clone_size: -; d_call: TRBD1; cdr3_nt: TGTGCCACCAGGGGGACAGGGGAGGTCGAGCAGTACTTC; cdr3_aa: CATRGTGEVEQYF
j_call: TRBJ1-1; v_call: TRBV3-1/TRBV3-2; clone_size: -; d_call: -; cdr3_nt: TGTGCCAGCAGCCAAGCTGGGGGGACTGAAGCTTTCTTT; cdr3_aa: CASSQAGGTEAFF
j_call: TRBJ1-2; v_call: TRBV11-2; clone_size: once; d_call: TRBD1; cdr3_nt: TGTGCCAGCAGCTATGGACAGGGCGGCTATGGCTACACCTTC; cdr3_aa: CASSYGQGGYGYTF
j_call: TRBJ2-1; v_call: TRBV12-3/TRBV12-4; clone_size: -; d_call: -; cdr3_nt: TGTGCCAGCAGTCAGGGGTATGAGCAGTTCTTC; cdr3_aa: CASSQGYEQFF
j_call: TRBJ1-4; v_call: TRBV7-2; clone_size: few; d_call: -; cdr3_nt: TGTGCCAGCAGACCTTCCGAGGGAAAGTATGAAAAACTGTTTTTT; cdr3_aa: CASRPSEGKYEKLFF
j_call: TRBJ1-2; v_call: TRBV6-5; clone_size: -; d_call: -; cdr3_nt: TGTGCCAGCAGTTACTCGATGCAGGACAACTATGGCTACACCTTC; cdr3_aa: CASSYSMQDNYGYTF
j_call: TRBJ2-5; v_call: TRBV23-1; clone_size: few; d_call: -; cdr3_nt: TGCGCCAGCAGCGGAGGGGGCGTCCTTGGGACCCAGTACTTC; cdr3_aa: CASSGGGVLGTQYF
j_call: TRBJ2-7; v_call: TRBV7-7; clone_size: -; d_call: -; cdr3_nt: TGTGCTAGCAGCTTTTTTGGGGACCCGATGATGAACGAGCAGTACTTC; cdr3_aa: CASSFFGDPMMNEQYF
j_call: TRBJ1-6; v_call: TRBV15; clone_size: -; d_call: -; cdr3_nt: TGTGCCACCGCCCCCTATAATTCACCCCTCCACTTT; cdr3_aa: CATAPYNSPLHF
j_call: TRBJ2-1; v_call: TRBV7-8; clone_size: -; d_call: -; cdr3_nt: TGTGCCAGCAGCCCAATGGGGGTGAGCTCCTACAATGAGCAGTTCTTC; cdr3_aa: CASSPMGVSSYNEQFF